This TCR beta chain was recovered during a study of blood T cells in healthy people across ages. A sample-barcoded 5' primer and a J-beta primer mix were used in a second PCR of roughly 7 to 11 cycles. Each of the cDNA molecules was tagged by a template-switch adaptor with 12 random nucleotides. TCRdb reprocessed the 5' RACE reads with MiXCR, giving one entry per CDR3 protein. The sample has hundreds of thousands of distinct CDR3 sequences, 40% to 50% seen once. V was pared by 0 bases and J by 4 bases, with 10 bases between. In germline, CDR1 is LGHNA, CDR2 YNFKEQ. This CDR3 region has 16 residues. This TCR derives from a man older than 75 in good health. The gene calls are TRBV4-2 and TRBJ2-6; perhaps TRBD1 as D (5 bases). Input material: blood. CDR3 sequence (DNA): TGTGCCAGCAGCCAAGAAGGGGTCATAGGGGCCAACGTCCTGACTTTC. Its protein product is CASSQEGVIGANVLTF.